Following are 8 T cell receptor beta chains from one sample sequenced in a study of T cell responses to AZD1222 COVID-19 vaccine. The method was immunoSEQ multiplex PCR; TCRdb's version includes in-frame clones alone and lacks a portion of them. This table holds 100,000 to 110,000 clones, around nine tenths found once. The material sequenced was peripheral blood, taken on day 0 of AZD1222 vaccination. The receptors were gathered from an adult in good health.

By its share, this clone is medium-sized. The chain employs TRBV1 and TRBJ2-5; TRBD2 is taken as the D call from the table, unchecked against the DNA. TRBV1 is noted as a pseudogene. There are 16 residues in the CDR3. The CDR3 nucleotides are TGCACCAGCAGCCATCCAGGGACTAGCGGACAAGAGACCCAGTACTTC. Its protein is CTSSHPGTSGQETQYF.

Details on this clone: This sample also contains other DNA sequences that code for the same CDR3. The V gene is TRBV7-9, the J gene TRBJ1-1; D ambiguous. This CDR3 is built from 13 residues. CDR1 is SEHNR and CDR2 is FQNEAQ in the germline V gene (reference sequence). Trimming pared 2 bases from V and 1 base from J, leaving 5 bases between. Written as DNA, the CDR3 is TGTGCCAGCAGCTTATCAGGGAACACTGAAGCTTTCTTT. It is translated as CASSLSGNTEAFF.

J is TRBJ2-5 and V is TRBV9; unclear D gene. The CDR3 has 14 residues. Germline V CDR1 and CDR2: SGDLS, YYNGEE. The V gene lost 0 bases and the J gene lost 4 bases, with 10 bases spanning the gap. The CDR3 region is CASSVGPVGETQYF. The CDR3 DNA follows: TGTGCCAGCAGCGTAGGTCCGGTGGGAGAGACCCAGTACTTC.

The V gene is TRBV19, the J gene TRBJ2-2; 7 bases are shared with TRBD2. After removal of 5 bases from V and 0 bases from J, the junction contained 12 bases not matched to a gene. CDR3 length: 18 amino acids. The germline V gene encodes CDR1 LNHDA and CDR2 SQIVND (reference sequence). The CDR3 protein is CASSDALADYANTGELFF. CDR3 coding DNA: TGTGCCAGTAGTGATGCGCTAGCGGATTACGCGAACACCGGGGAGCTGTTTTTT.

The rearrangement links TRBV3-1 (or the pseudogene TRBV3-2) to TRBJ2-3; TRBD2 might be the D (5 bases). CDR3 size: 13 residues. Trimming left V 3 bases short and J 6 bases short, with 10 bases between. Germline V gene sequence: CDR1 LGHDT, CDR2 YNNKEL (reference sequence). The chain's CDR3 is CASSHRGPDTQYF. The CDR3 DNA reads as TGTGCCAGCAGCCATCGAGGGCCCGATACGCAGTATTTT.

V is TRBV4-1 and J is TRBJ2-7; 11 bases map to TRBD1. Germline CDR1 reads MGHRA; CDR2 reads YSYEKL. J lost 2 bases, V lost 6 bases, and 6 bases had no gene match. The CDR3 is made up of 15 amino acids. CDR3 DNA sequence: TGCGCCAGCAGTCCGGGACAGGGGGGTACCTACGAGCAGTACTTC. Its translation is CASSPGQGGTYEQYF.

The count of this clone is one. The J gene is TRBJ2-1, the V gene TRBV2; 10 positions agree with TRBD2. Germline CDR1 SNHLY, CDR2 FYNNEI. This CDR3 region has 17 residues. V gave up 6 bases and J gave up 6 bases; unmatched junction bases: 14. CDR3 in amino acids: CASRFGNLRLAGNEQFF. CDR3 DNA sequence: TGTGCCAGCAGGTTTGGGAACTTGCGACTAGCGGGCAATGAGCAGTTCTTC.

The rearrangement joins TRBV7-2 to TRBJ2-7; D unresolved. Trimming took off 2 bases at V and 3 bases at J, with 17 bases between the two ends. Germline V gene lookup returns CDR1 SGHTA and CDR2 FQGNSA. This CDR3 has 16 amino acids. CDR3 sequence reads: CASSLYRGLRHYEQYF. CDR3 bases: TGTGCCAGCAGCTTATATCGTGGGCTTAGACACTACGAGCAGTACTTC.